The 21 T cell receptor beta chains in this list originate from one sample, sequenced in a study of control samples from healthy donors and cancer patients. Assay: immunoSEQ multiplex PCR; the TCRdb copy retains only in-frame clones and omits some. This table has about 140,000 clones, 94% appearing once. Sequenced material: blood. The receptor source for this set is a man in his forties in good health.

The rearrangement links TRBV27 to TRBJ1-6, with D possibly TRBD1 on 6 matching bases. V was cut by 6 bases and J by 9 bases, with 15 bases left in between. Germline CDR1 reads MNHEY; CDR2 reads SMNVEV (reference sequence). The CDR3 length is 14 residues. The CDR3 here is CASRRGGLSSPLHF. CDR3 nucleotides: TGTGCCAGCAGGCGAGGGGGTTTGAGTTCACCCCTCCACTTT.

This chain joins TRBV25-1 and TRBJ1-2; D possibly corresponds to TRBD1 (6 bases). This CDR3 is built from 12 residues. Germline CDR1 and CDR2: MGHDK and SYGVNS. Trimming took 7 bases from V and 10 from J, leaving 16 bases between them. The CDR3 spells CASTQGGVYYTF. The CDR3 nucleotides read TGTGCCAGCACCCAAGGGGGTGTCTACTACACCTTC.

V gene TRBV2 combines with J gene TRBJ1-3, with D maybe TRBD1 (6 bases). The CDR3 runs 16 residues. From germline, CDR1 is SNHLY and CDR2 FYNNEI. The V gene lost 1 base and the J gene lost 0 bases, with 10 bases spanning the gap. CDR3 in amino acids: CASSEEGGLSGNTIYF. The DNA of the CDR3 is TGTGCCAGCAGTGAAGAGGGGGGCCTCTCTGGAAACACCATATATTTT.

The chain links TRBV7-2 to TRBJ1-2, with TRBD1 matching 9 bases. The junction had 3 bases not matched to a gene; V was cut back by 0 bases and J by 4 bases. CDR1 is SGHTA and CDR2 is FQGNSA in the germline V gene. This CDR3 contains 15 residues. CDR3 residues: CASSLAGTGLYGYTF. DNA for the CDR3: TGTGCCAGCAGCTTAGCCGGGACAGGGCTCTATGGCTACACCTTC. The complete variable domain, with remaining parts taken from reference TRBV7-2 and TRBJ1-2, reads GAGVSQSPSNKVTEKGKDVELRCDPISGHTALYWYRQSLGQGLEFLIYFQGNSAPDKSGLPSDRFSAERTGGSVSTLTIQRTQQEDSAVYLCASSLAGTGLYGYTFGSGTRLTVV.

The chain links TRBV5-1 to TRBJ2-3; TRBD2 agrees at 8 bases. V shed 1 base, J shed 7 bases, and the junction held 23 bases outside the gene matches. Germline loops: CDR1 SGHRS, CDR2 YFSETQ. This CDR3 has 20 residues. The CDR3 loop is CASSLMGGSQRGTLSNTQYF. The CDR3 nucleotides read TGCGCCAGCAGCTTGATGGGCGGGTCCCAGCGGGGGACGCTCTCGAATACGCAGTATTTT.

This clone has a single count. The V and J genes are TRBV24-1 and TRBJ2-3; 7 bases are shared with TRBD1. The CDR3 consists of 17 residues. The V and J ends lost 3 bases and 0 bases, in that order; junction bases with no gene match: 8. Germline CDR1 and CDR2: KGHDR and SFDVKD. The CDR3 coding sequence is TGTGCCACCAGTGATCAACAGGGGATCACTAGCACAGATACGCAGTATTTT. It encodes CATSDQQGITSTDTQYF.

CDR3 sequence: CASSYLQGNTEAFF. The CDR3 nucleotides read TGTGCCAGCAGTTACCTTCAGGGGAACACTGAAGCTTTCTTT. The V call is TRBV6-5, the J call TRBJ1-1, with D possibly matching TRBD1 (5 bases). Germline lookup yields CDR1 MNHEY and CDR2 SVGAGI. This CDR3 is 14 amino acids long. Trimming removed 2 bases from V and 1 base from J, with 8 bases in between.

The chain is built from TRBV25-1 and TRBJ1-4; no clear D gene. CDR1 and CDR2 (germline): MGHDK, SYGVNS. The CDR3 runs to 15 residues. The ends were cut back, 4 bases at V and 6 bases at J, with 15 bases in the middle. The CDR3 sequence: CASSAPPRAHEKLFF. The CDR3 region has the DNA TGTGCCAGCAGTGCCCCCCCCCGGGCTCATGAAAAACTGTTTTTT.

This chain connects TRBV18 to TRBJ1-2; D remains unclear. Per germline, CDR1 KGHSH and CDR2 LQKENI. Trimming left V 0 bases short and J 4 bases short, with 18 bases between. This CDR3 is built from 17 residues. DNA of the CDR3: TGTGCCAGCTCACCACCTTTATTCAGAGACATGCGCTATGGCTACACCTTC. This gives the protein CASSPPLFRDMRYGYTF. The full variable domain, in which reference TRBV18 and TRBJ1-2 provide the parts outside the CDR3, is NAGVMQNPRHLVRRRGQEARLRCSPMKGHSHVYWYRQLPEEGLKFMVYLQKENIIDESGMPKERFSAEFPKEGPSILRIQQVVRGDSAAYFCASSPPLFRDMRYGYTFGSGTRLTVV.

The chain recombines TRBV7-9 with TRBJ2-3; unclear D gene. The CDR3 sequence is 13 residues long. Germline V gene lookup returns CDR1 SEHNR and CDR2 FQNEAQ (reference sequence). Between the trimmed V and J ends, which lost 4 bases and 3 bases, there was a span of 8 bases. CDR3 protein: CASSYAPTDTQYF. CDR3 nucleotides: TGTGCCAGCAGCTACGCGCCGACAGATACGCAGTATTTT.

The V call is TRBV7-9, the J call TRBJ1-1, with 10 bases identical to TRBD1. CDR1 and CDR2 from the germline V gene are SEHNR and FQNEAQ (reference sequence). V lost 2 bases to trimming and J lost 3 bases; unmatched junction nucleotides: 3. The CDR3 contains 15 residues. CDR3 sequence (DNA): TGTGCCAGCAGCTTAACTGGGACAGGGGACACTGAAGCTTTCTTT. Translating it yields CASSLTGTGDTEAFF.

The chain employs TRBV3-1 (or the pseudogene TRBV3-2) and TRBJ2-5, with TRBD1 identical over 7 bases. Germline V lookup: CDR1 LGHDT, CDR2 YNNKEL (reference sequence). The length of the CDR3 is 15 residues. The V and J ends lost 4 bases and 4 bases, in that order; junction bases with no gene match: 9. The CDR3 DNA reads TGTGCCAGCAGCCCCGGGACAGTCTTCGGAGAGACCCAGTACTTC. Translated, it gives CASSPGTVFGETQYF.

This clone was observed once. J is TRBJ1-5 and V is TRBV3-1 (or the pseudogene TRBV3-2), with TRBD1 matching 8 bases. V shed 0 bases, J shed 5 bases, and the junction held 3 bases outside the gene matches. Germline loops: CDR1 LGHDT, CDR2 YNNKEL (reference sequence). The CDR3 runs 15 residues. The CDR3 loop reads CASSQDGTGYQPQHF. As DNA, the CDR3 is TGTGCCAGCAGCCAAGATGGGACAGGCTATCAGCCCCAGCATTTT.

The J gene is TRBJ2-7, the V gene TRBV6-5; D is perhaps TRBD2 (5 bases). The germline CDR1 and CDR2 sequences are MNHEY and SVGAGI. This CDR3 spans 15 amino acids. V was shortened by 5 bases and J by 0 bases, with 14 bases between the two germline ends. The CDR3 sequence is CASSSGLLSSYEQYF. CDR3 sequence (DNA): TGTGCCAGCAGTAGTGGACTCTTGAGCTCCTACGAGCAGTACTTC.

V gene TRBV7-3 combines with J gene TRBJ2-7; 7 bases line up with TRBD2. The CDR3 runs to 15 residues. The junction had 8 bases not matched to a gene; V was cut back by 0 bases and J by 6 bases. From germline, CDR1 is SGHTA and CDR2 FQGTGA. In DNA form, the CDR3 reads TGTGCCAGCAGCTTAACGGGAGGGGAGGAGAGCGAGCAGTACTTC. This codes for CASSLTGGEESEQYF.

The chain employs TRBV4-1 and TRBJ1-6; perhaps TRBD1 as D (5 bases). CDR1 and CDR2 (germline): MGHRA, YSYEKL. Trimming stripped 5 bases from V and 6 bases from J, with 11 bases between. This CDR3 is 14 amino acids long. The CDR3: CASSGGWSNSPLHF. The DNA for the CDR3 is TGCGCCAGCAGCGGGGGATGGAGTAATTCACCCCTCCACTTT.

This sequence joins TRBV6-6 and TRBJ2-2; 10 positions match TRBD2. This CDR3 contains 14 residues. Germline CDR1 MNHNY, CDR2 SVGAGI (reference sequence). V shed 10 bases and J 4 bases; nucleotides not matched to a gene: 6. CDR3 sequence reads: CATLAGVGTGELFF. CDR3 nucleotide sequence: TGTGCCACCCTAGCGGGGGTGGGCACCGGGGAGCTGTTTTTT.

The chain joins TRBV11-2 to TRBJ1-4; D is uncertain. From germline, CDR1 is SGHAT and CDR2 FQNNGV. The CDR3 has 13 residues. V was cut by 1 base and J by 8 bases, with 8 bases left in between. The CDR3, as DNA: TGTGCCAGCAGCTTAGGAGCTGGGGAAAAACTGTTTTTT. It translates to CASSLGAGEKLFF.

The rearrangement joins TRBV18 to TRBJ1-1; 7 nucleotides match TRBD1. CDR1 and CDR2 (germline): KGHSH, LQKENI. This CDR3 contains 13 residues. Trimming removed 3 bases from V and 4 bases from J; junction bases left unmatched: 2. The DNA for the CDR3 is TGTGCCAGCTCACCGACAGGGTTCACTGAAGCTTTCTTT. Protein: CASSPTGFTEAFF.

The chain links TRBV11-2 to TRBJ2-1; 7 nucleotides agree with TRBD2. Germline assignment: CDR1 SGHAT and CDR2 FQNNGV. This CDR3 has 14 amino acids. With 11 bases clipped from V and 0 bases from J, the junction kept 7 bases outside the gene matches. CDR3 sequence reads: CAARIAGSYNEQFF. The CDR3 DNA is TGTGCCGCGCGAATAGCGGGCTCCTACAATGAGCAGTTCTTC. The full variable domain, with the rest looked up from reference TRBV11-2 and TRBJ2-1, is EAGVAQSPRYKIIEKRQSVAFWCNPISGHATLYWYQQILGQGPKLLIQFQNNGVVDDSQLPKDRFSAERLKGVDSTLKIQPAKLEDSAVYLCAARIAGSYNEQFFGPGTRLTVL.

V usage is TRBV19 and J usage is TRBJ1-2; 10 positions match TRBD1. Germline V lookup: CDR1 LNHDA, CDR2 SQIVND (reference sequence). CDR3 length: 16 residues. V lost 5 bases, J lost 4 bases, and 10 bases stayed unmatched. In nucleotides, the CDR3 is TGTGCCAGTAGTCCATGGAGACAGGGGGCCGCCTATGGCTACACCTTC. Translating gives CASSPWRQGAAYGYTF. The entire variable domain, with the rest obtained from reference TRBV19 and TRBJ1-2, is as follows: DGGITQSPKYLFRKEGQNVTLSCEQNLNHDAMYWYRQDPGQGLRLIYYSQIVNDFQKGDIAEGYSVSREKKESFPLTVTSAQKNPTAFYLCASSPWRQGAAYGYTFGSGTRLTVV.